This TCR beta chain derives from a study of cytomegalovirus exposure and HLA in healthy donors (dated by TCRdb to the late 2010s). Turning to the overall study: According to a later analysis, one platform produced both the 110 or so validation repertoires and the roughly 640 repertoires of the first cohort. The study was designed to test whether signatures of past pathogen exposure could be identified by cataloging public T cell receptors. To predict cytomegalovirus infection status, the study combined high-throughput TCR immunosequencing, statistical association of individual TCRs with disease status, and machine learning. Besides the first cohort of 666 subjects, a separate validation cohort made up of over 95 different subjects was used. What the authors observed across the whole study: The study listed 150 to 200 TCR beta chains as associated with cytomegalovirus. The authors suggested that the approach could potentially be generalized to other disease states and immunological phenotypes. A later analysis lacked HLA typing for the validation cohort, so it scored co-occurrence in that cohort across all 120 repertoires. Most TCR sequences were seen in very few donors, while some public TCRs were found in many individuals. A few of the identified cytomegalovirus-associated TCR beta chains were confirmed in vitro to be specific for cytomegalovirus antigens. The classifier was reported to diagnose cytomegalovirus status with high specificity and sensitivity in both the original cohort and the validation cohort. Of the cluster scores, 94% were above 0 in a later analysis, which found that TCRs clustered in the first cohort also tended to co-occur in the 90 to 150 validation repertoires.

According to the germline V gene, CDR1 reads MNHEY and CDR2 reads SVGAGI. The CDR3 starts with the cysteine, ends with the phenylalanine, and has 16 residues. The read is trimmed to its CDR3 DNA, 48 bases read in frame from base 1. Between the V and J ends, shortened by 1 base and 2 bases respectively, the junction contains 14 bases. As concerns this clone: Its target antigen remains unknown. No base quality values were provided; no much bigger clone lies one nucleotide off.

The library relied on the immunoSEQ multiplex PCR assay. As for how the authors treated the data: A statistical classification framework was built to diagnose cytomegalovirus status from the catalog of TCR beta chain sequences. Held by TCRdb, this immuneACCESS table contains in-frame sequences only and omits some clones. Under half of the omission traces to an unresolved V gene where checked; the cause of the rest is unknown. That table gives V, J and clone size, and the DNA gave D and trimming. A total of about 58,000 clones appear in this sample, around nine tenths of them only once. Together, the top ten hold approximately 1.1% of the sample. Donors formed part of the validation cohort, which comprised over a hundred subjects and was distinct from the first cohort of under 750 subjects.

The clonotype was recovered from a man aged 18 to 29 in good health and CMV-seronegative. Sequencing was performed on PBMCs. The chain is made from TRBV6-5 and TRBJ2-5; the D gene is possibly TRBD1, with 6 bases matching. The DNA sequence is TGTGCCAGCAGTTACTTGGGGACCCAGGGGCAAGAGACCCAGTACTTC. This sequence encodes CASSYLGTQGQETQYF.